The 15 T cell receptor beta chains listed next were all sequenced from one sample in a study of T-cell memory formation after mild COVID-19. TCRdb passed the 5' RACE reads through MiXCR, listing each CDR3 protein once. Of about 390,000 distinct CDR3 sequences listed, over 20% are singletons. The sample was PBMCs or a T cell subset sorted from them (not recorded which). These receptors were obtained from an adult woman who had mild COVID-19 (a few samples of this study predate the infection). Cell type and time point are not known.

V and J are TRBV4-2 and TRBJ1-5; D is uncertain. CDR1 and CDR2 from the germline V gene are LGHNA and YNFKEQ. The V gene lost 2 bases and the J gene lost 10 bases, with 12 bases spanning the gap. The CDR3 has 13 residues. The CDR3 nucleotides read TGTGCCAGCAGCCAACAAGACCGGGGACCCCAGCATTTT. Protein: CASSQQDRGPQHF.

This sequence joins TRBV7-9 and TRBJ2-7; D uncertain. With 1 base removed from V and 7 bases from J, the gap between germline ends came to 11 bases. CDR3 length equals 13 residues. Germline lookup yields CDR1 SEHNR and CDR2 FQNEAQ (reference sequence). The CDR3 DNA reads TGTGCCAGCAGCTTAGGAACAACGAGAGAGCAGTACTTC. It specifies CASSLGTTREQYF.

V usage is TRBV7-3 and J usage is TRBJ2-1; possibly TRBD1 or TRBD2 for D (5 bases each). V was pared by 1 base and J by 12 bases, with 16 bases between. Germline V lookup: CDR1 SGHTA, CDR2 FQGTGA. CDR3 length: 14 residues. CDR3 nucleotides: TGTGCCAGCAGCTTAAACCCGTGGGGACGAGGGCAGTTCTTC. Amino acid sequence: CASSLNPWGRGQFF.

Here the CDR3 DNA reads TGTGCCACAGCCGGGGGGGGGACTGGGGCCAACGTCCTGACTTTC. Residues: CATAGGGTGANVLTF. This chain uses TRBV6-1 with TRBJ2-6, with 8 bases identical to TRBD2. With 10 bases clipped from V and 2 bases from J, the junction kept 7 bases outside the gene matches. Germline CDR1 and CDR2: MNHNS and SASEGT. The CDR3 loop spans 15 amino acids.

The V gene is TRBV7-3, the J gene TRBJ1-1; TRBD1 agrees at 8 bases. The length of the CDR3 is 13 residues. Germline V gives CDR1 SGHTA, CDR2 FQGTGA. With V trimmed by 8 bases and J by 4 bases, 6 bases remained unmatched. The CDR3 region has the DNA TGTGCCAGCTTCCGAGACAGGGGCACTGAAGCTTTCTTT. Translated: CASFRDRGTEAFF.

The V gene is TRBV27, the J gene TRBJ1-5, with D uncertain. CDR1 and CDR2 from the germline V gene are MNHEY and SMNVEV (reference sequence). The CDR3 has 14 residues. V was pared by 8 bases and J by 4 bases, with 15 bases between. The CDR3 spells CASLGGSLNQPQHF. The CDR3 DNA is TGTGCCAGCCTCGGCGGAAGTCTGAATCAGCCCCAGCATTTT.

There are a few counts of this clonotype. This rearrangement joins TRBV6-1 to TRBJ1-5; D is ambiguous. The CDR3 consists of 13 residues. Between the trimmed V and J ends, which lost 0 bases and 7 bases, there was a span of 7 bases. Germline loops: CDR1 MNHNS, CDR2 SASEGT. CDR3 amino acids: CASSEAQRQPQHF. In nucleotides, the CDR3 is TGTGCCAGCAGTGAAGCGCAAAGGCAGCCCCAGCATTTT.

This chain uses TRBV4-2 with TRBJ2-1; 7 bases are a match to TRBD2. V dropped 0 bases and J dropped 6; count of bases not matched to a gene: 8. Germline V gives CDR1 LGHNA, CDR2 YNFKEQ. The length of the CDR3 is 16 residues. The CDR3 here is CASSQDREGGSNEQFF. CDR3 bases: TGTGCCAGCAGCCAAGATCGCGAGGGAGGGAGCAATGAGCAGTTCTTC.

This clonotype turned up a few times. The rearrangement uses TRBV5-1 and TRBJ2-7, with 7 bases identical to TRBD1. The CDR3 contains 15 residues. The ends lost 3 bases at V and 2 bases at J; junction bases unmatched: 8. The germline V gene has CDR1 SGHRS and CDR2 YFSETQ. CDR3 protein: CASSSPNRGPYEQYF. The CDR3 DNA follows: TGCGCCAGCAGCTCTCCTAACAGGGGACCCTACGAGCAGTACTTC. The variable domain in full, with the rest retrieved from reference TRBV5-1 and TRBJ2-7, is KAGVTQTPRYLIKTRGQQVTLSCSPISGHRSVSWYQQTPGQGLQFLFEYFSETQRNKGNFPGRFSGRQFSNSRSEMNVSTLELGDSALYLCASSSPNRGPYEQYFGPGTRLTVT.

This clonotype was recorded a few times. The chain uses TRBV10-3 and TRBJ2-7; 7 nucleotides agree with TRBD1. V shed 9 bases, J shed 5 bases, and the junction held 7 bases outside the gene matches. CDR1 ENHRY and CDR2 SYGVKD come from the germline V gene. This CDR3 comprises 12 residues. CDR3 residues: CAISTGFDEQYF. CDR3 sequence (DNA): TGTGCCATATCGACAGGGTTCGACGAGCAGTACTTC.

The J gene is TRBJ2-1, the V gene TRBV27; D remains unclear. The germline CDR1 and CDR2 sequences are MNHEY and SMNVEV (reference sequence). The CDR3 loop spans 12 amino acids. Deletions cut 5 bases from V and 12 bases from J, with 14 bases between. The CDR3 sequence: CASSPTAFGQFF. The DNA of the CDR3 is TGTGCCAGCAGTCCAACTGCCTTTGGGCAGTTCTTC.

This clonotype showed up just a few times. The chain is built from TRBV7-3 and TRBJ2-5, with D possibly being TRBD1 (6 bases). The CDR3 covers 13 residues. V shed 5 bases and J shed 4 bases, with 11 bases lying between them. Germline CDR1 and CDR2: SGHTA and FQGTGA. The CDR3 DNA reads TGTGCCAGCAGCCCCACAGGGTCAGAGACCCAGTACTTC. It translates to CASSPTGSETQYF.

The sample holds a few counts of this clonotype. This sequence joins TRBV4-2 and TRBJ2-7, with D perhaps given as TRBD1 or TRBD2 (5 bases each). The CDR3 is made up of 13 amino acids. Trimming took off 3 bases at V and 6 bases at J, with 12 bases between the two ends. Per the germline V gene, CDR1 is LGHNA and CDR2 is YNFKEQ. The CDR3 sequence is CASSQGENPEQYF. The DNA for the CDR3 is TGTGCCAGCAGCCAGGGGGAGAACCCCGAGCAGTACTTC.

CDR3 loop: CASSPAAGDREQFF. In DNA, the CDR3 is TGTGCCAGCAGTCCCGCAGCCGGGGACAGGGAGCAGTTCTTC. The gene calls are TRBV12-3 or TRBV12-4 and TRBJ2-1, with TRBD1 matching over 8 bases. V trimming: 5 bases; J trimming: 10 bases; junction bases outside the gene matches: 10. The CDR3 loop spans 14 amino acids.

The V gene is TRBV5-1, the J gene TRBJ2-3, with TRBD2 as a possible D gene (6 bases). The CDR3 is 14 amino acids. Germline CDR1 reads SGHRS; CDR2 reads YFSETQ. The V and J ends lost 3 bases and 6 bases respectively, with 14 bases between them. The CDR3 region is CASSWGLAQDTQYF. In nucleotides, the CDR3 is TGCGCCAGCAGCTGGGGACTGGCCCAGGATACGCAGTATTTT.